The text below deals with one TCR beta chain. Its matching antigen is unknown. This record belongs to a study of cytomegalovirus exposure and HLA in healthy donors. General study results and limits: Presence/absence analyses assumed roughly uniform sequencing depth across donors. A missense variant in DCLRE1C was later tied to TCR beta V- and J-gene trimming.

Amplification used 60 Vbeta primers and 13 Jbeta primers. Profiled with immunoSEQ multiplex PCR; TCRdb holds only in-frame clones, not every one. The data contain around 64,000 clones, roughly 80% of them seen just once; the ten biggest clones take up 22%. Trimming stripped 4 bases from V and 4 bases from J, with 26 bases between. Germline V CDR1 and CDR2: LGHNA, YNFKEQ. The CDR3 runs to 19 residues. This TCR derives from a woman in her twenties or thirties in good health and CMV-seropositive. The rearrangement links TRBV4-2 to TRBJ1-5; TRBD1 is a possible D gene (5 bases). Sequencing input: PBMCs. CDR3: CASSPAALYLGGSNQPQHF. The CDR3, as DNA: TGTGCCAGCAGCCCAGCTGCTCTCTATCTGGGGGGATCGAATCAGCCCCAGCATTTT.